This TCR beta chain was retrieved from a study of HIV-infected patients and healthy controls. Using its own MiXCR run on the 5' RACE reads, TCRdb lists one record per CDR3 protein. Of 60,000 to 70,000 distinct CDR3 sequences listed, 15% to 20% are singletons. Germline CDR1 DFQATT, CDR2 SNEGSKA (reference sequence). The V and J ends lost 0 bases and 9 bases respectively, with 27 bases between them. This CDR3 is built from 17 residues. This clonotype appeared many times. This clonotype originated in a human donor in good health. Sequencing used CD4+ T cells from blood. The chain joins TRBV20-1 to TRBJ2-7; possible D gene TRBD2, 6 bases. The CDR3 is CSARETTRGTSRARQYF. The CDR3 DNA reads as TGCAGTGCTAGAGAGACCACCCGCGGGACTTCCCGGGCGAGGCAGTACTTC.